This T cell receptor beta chain was sequenced for a study of blood T cell repertoires in COVID-19. Overall study context: Acute and convalescent COVID-19 samples came from the United States, Italy and Spain. T cells, B-cell-depleted T cells, or PBMCs supplied cDNA or gDNA.

In the authors' workflow: Using reference gene primer amplification, nucleated cell counts were estimated. Assay used: immunoSEQ multiplex PCR; TCRdb lists only in-frame clones, some missing. V, J and clone size reflect that table, while D and trimming were determined from the DNA. The data contain about 140,000 clones, over 85% of them seen just once; the ten biggest clones take up 1.5% to 2%. The CDR3 has 15 amino acids. The V gene's germline CDR1 is SQVTM and CDR2 ANQGSEA. Trimming removed 1 base at V and 2 bases at J, with 15 bases between. This TCR came from a human donor in a cohort sampled during active COVID-19. J is TRBJ2-7 and V is TRBV29-1; possibly TRBD1 for D (6 bases). What was sequenced was peripheral blood. The CDR3 sequence is CSVEGRDTDPYEQYF. The DNA for the CDR3 is TGCAGCGTTGAAGGCAGGGACACCGACCCCTACGAGCAGTACTTC.